This paragraph reports one T cell receptor (beta chain). The sample holds many counts of this clonotype. Its antigen is not yet known. No per-base quality is available; no much larger clone lies one base away. Via the germline V gene (reference sequence), CDR1 is DFQATT and CDR2 SNEGSKA. Taken from cysteine to phenylalanine, the CDR3 has 16 residues. Kept here is only the CDR3 DNA, which spans 48 bases and is read in frame from base 1. Trimming accounts for 8 bases at V and 1 base at J, while the number of junction bases matched to no gene is 12. Graves' hyperthyroidism was defined as stable when no progression to ophthalmopathy occurred over 18 months of follow-up. Hyperthyroidism patients were newly diagnosed, with disease duration under 2 months, and aged 18 to 65 years. Patients with uncontrolled infections, other autoimmune diseases, pregnancy or lactation were excluded. Diagnoses were established on the basis of clinical symptoms, serum thyroxine and TRAb, thyroid ultrasound, and orbital computed tomography. Ficoll-Paque density gradient centrifugation was used to isolate PBMCs from approximately 11 ml of fresh peripheral blood. Trizol reagent was used to extract total RNA, and RNA quality was then checked on an Agilent 2100 Bioanalyzer.

The sample originates from a study of T cells in Graves' hyperthyroidism and ophthalmopathy (dated by TCRdb to the late 2010s). About the investigation overall: Peripheral blood was collected at initial diagnosis, before any treatment. To identify TCR V-J signatures that set the groups apart, the researchers used a discovery cohort of about a hundred patients, made up of 40 to 45 with Graves' ophthalmopathy and 55 to 65 with stable Graves' hyperthyroidism. Whether ophthalmopathy could be predicted prospectively was tested in an independent validation cohort made up of 18 to 20 hyperthyroidism patients plus 17 patients who later progressed to ophthalmopathy. The 100 or so discovery patients were divided at random into training and test sets in a 7:3 ratio. In addition, the study compared T-cell repertoires in thyroid tissue and in blood from several Graves' hyperthyroidism patients. After blood sampling, hyperthyroidism patients were treated with methimazole at a starting dose of 30 mg daily, and ophthalmopathy patients were treated with high-dose intravenous methylprednisolone. TCR Vbeta CDR3 sequencing of approximately 140 peripheral blood samples (roughly 43 ophthalmopathy, over 70 hyperthyroidism and approximately 17 progressor patients) is reported in the paper. The full study reports these points: Blood samples also contained most of the expanded thyroid clonotypes (frequency above 0.001), which suggests that blood repertoires may reflect thyroid immune responses. No statistical method was used to set the sample size in advance, and investigators knew the group allocation. In validation, the model predicted progression to ophthalmopathy with just under 71% sensitivity and roughly 72% specificity, a median of 6.5 months before onset. A 13 V-J signature model separated ophthalmopathy from stable hyperthyroidism, with about 88% sensitivity and approximately 81% specificity in cross-validation and 80%/75% in testing.

TCR beta CDR3 regions were amplified from RNA transcripts. For the first round of RT-PCR on the TCR CDR3, the HTBI primer set was used together with the Qiagen OneStep RT-PCR kit. Libraries were constructed in a second round of multiplex PCR, after which size selection and purification were carried out. Paired-end sequencing of the libraries was performed with 100 bp reads on an Illumina HiSeq2000. For the original study's pipeline: SOAPnuke was used to process the raw data, throwing out any read that contained adapters or uncalled bases, had a mean Phred below 15, or lacked an exact constant-primer or identifier match. High-quality paired reads were merged with COPE v1.2.5, and unique nucleotide sequences were defined as clonotypes. MiTCR v1.1 was used to align clonotypes to the IMGT TRBV, TRBD and TRBJ reference segments. Analysis was restricted to V-J combinations with a frequency above 0.0001, which covered roughly 99% of repertoires. The TCS score was defined as the ratio of F50 (clonal expansion) to E x V (chaos), calculated using BLOSUM62-based TCRdist between CDR3 peptides within each V-J. Welch's t-statistics and random forest reduced some 510 V-J features to 10 to 15, which were used in a naive Bayes classifier (R e1071). The public reads were reanalyzed by TCRdb: fastp trimming at Q25, MiXCR alignment, in-frame beta chains only. Rows merge per CDR3 protein into single entries with the most common DNA and genes. The V and J calls were not made by the authors but by TCRdb's processing. A total of approximately 400,000 distinct CDR3 sequences appear in this sample, 15% of them only once. The ten largest account for approximately 32% of the sample.

Sequencing used blood. This chain joins TRBV20-1 to TRBJ2-3, and 10 junctional nucleotides match TRBD2. The clonotype was recovered from a woman aged 25-40 years with Graves' hyperthyroidism. The CDR3 protein is CSLRRAGGPRTDTQYF. The DNA sequence is as follows: TGCAGTCTCCGGAGAGCGGGAGGGCCGCGCACAGATACGCAGTATTTT.